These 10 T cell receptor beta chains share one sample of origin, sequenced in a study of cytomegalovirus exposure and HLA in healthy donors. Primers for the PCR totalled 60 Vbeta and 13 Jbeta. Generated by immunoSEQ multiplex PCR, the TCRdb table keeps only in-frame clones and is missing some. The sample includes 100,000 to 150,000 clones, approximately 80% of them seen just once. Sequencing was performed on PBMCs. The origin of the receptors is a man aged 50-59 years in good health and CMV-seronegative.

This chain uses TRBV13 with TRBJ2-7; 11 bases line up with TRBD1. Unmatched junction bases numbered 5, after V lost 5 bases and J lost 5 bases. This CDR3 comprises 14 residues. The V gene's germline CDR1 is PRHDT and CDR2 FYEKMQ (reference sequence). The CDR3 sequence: CASSDGQGANEQYF. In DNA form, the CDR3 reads TGTGCCAGCAGCGACGGACAGGGGGCGAACGAGCAGTACTTC.

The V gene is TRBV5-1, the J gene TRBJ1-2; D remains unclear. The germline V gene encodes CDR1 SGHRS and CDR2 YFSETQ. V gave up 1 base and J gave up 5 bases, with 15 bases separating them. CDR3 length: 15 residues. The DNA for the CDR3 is TGCGCCAGCAGCTTGTTTTCCGCCACAGATTATGGCTACACCTTC. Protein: CASSLFSATDYGYTF. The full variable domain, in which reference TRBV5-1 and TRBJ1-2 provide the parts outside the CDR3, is KAGVTQTPRYLIKTRGQQVTLSCSPISGHRSVSWYQQTPGQGLQFLFEYFSETQRNKGNFPGRFSGRQFSNSRSEMNVSTLELGDSALYLCASSLFSATDYGYTFGSGTRLTVV.

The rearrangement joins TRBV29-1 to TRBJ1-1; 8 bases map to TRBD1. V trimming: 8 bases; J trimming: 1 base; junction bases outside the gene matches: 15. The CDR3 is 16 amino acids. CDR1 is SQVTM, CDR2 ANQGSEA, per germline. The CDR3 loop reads CSTYPGTGKANTEAFF. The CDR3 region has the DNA TGCAGCACGTACCCCGGGACAGGAAAGGCGAACACTGAAGCTTTCTTT.

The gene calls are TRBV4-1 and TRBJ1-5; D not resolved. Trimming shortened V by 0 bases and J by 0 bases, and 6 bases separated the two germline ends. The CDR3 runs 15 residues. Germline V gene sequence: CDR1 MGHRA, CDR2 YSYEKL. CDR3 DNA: TGCGCCAGCAGCCAAGATGCGGATAGCAATCAGCCCCAGCATTTT. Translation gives CASSQDADSNQPQHF.

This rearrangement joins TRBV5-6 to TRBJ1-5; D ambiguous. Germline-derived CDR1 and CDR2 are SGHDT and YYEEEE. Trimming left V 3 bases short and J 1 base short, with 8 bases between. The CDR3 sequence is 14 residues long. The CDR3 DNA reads TGTGCCAGCAGCTCTTGGGCGAGCAATCAGCCCCAGCATTTT. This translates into CASSSWASNQPQHF.

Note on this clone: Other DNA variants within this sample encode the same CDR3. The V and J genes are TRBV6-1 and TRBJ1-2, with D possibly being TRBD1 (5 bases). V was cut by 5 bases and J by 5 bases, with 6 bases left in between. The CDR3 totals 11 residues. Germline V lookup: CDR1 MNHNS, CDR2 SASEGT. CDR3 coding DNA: TGTGCCAGCAGTACAGGATATGGCTACACCTTC. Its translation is CASSTGYGYTF.

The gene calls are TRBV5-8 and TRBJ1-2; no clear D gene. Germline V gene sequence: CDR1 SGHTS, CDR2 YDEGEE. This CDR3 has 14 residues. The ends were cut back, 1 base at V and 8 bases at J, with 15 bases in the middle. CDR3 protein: CASSLNLLVEGYTF. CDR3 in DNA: TGTGCCAGCAGCTTGAATCTGCTAGTGGAAGGCTACACCTTC.

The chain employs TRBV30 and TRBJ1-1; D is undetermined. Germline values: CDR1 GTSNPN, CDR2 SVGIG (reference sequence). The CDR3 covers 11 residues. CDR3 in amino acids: CAAKRDTEAFF. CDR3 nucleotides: TGTGCAGCGAAGAGGGACACTGAAGCTTTCTTT.

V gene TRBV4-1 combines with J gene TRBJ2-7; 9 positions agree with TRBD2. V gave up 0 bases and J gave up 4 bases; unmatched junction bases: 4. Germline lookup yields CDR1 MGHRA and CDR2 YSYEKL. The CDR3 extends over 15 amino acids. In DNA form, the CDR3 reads TGCGCCAGCAGCCAAGAGATAGCGGGGGCGTACGAGCAGTACTTC. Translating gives CASSQEIAGAYEQYF.

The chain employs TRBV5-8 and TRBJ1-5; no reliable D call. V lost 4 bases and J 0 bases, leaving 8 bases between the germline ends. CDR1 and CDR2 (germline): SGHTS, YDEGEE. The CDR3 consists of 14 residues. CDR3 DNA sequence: TGTGCCAGCAGCCGGGTCCTTAGCAATCAGCCCCAGCATTTT. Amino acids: CASSRVLSNQPQHF. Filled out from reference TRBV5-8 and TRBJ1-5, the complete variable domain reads EAGVTQSPTHLIKTRGQQATLRCSPISGHTSVYWYQQALGLGLQFLLWYDEGEERNRGNFPPRFSGRQFPNYSSELNVNALELEDSALYLCASSRVLSNQPQHFGDGTRLSIL.